The sequence of this TCR beta chain was determined in a study of blood T cell repertoires in COVID-19. Overall study: Collection of acute and convalescent COVID-19 samples took place in the United States, Italy and Spain. The analysed material was cDNA or gDNA that came from T cells, B-cell-depleted T cells, or PBMCs.

Source study methods: Reference gene primer amplification yielded estimated nucleated cell counts. The method was immunoSEQ multiplex PCR; TCRdb's version includes in-frame clones alone and lacks a portion of them. That table gives V, J and clone size, and the DNA gave D and trimming. The sample comprises hundreds of thousands of clones, 88% of which are singletons, and roughly 0.8% rests with the top ten. The CDR3 runs to 15 residues. Per the germline V gene, CDR1 is LNHNV and CDR2 is YYDKDF (reference sequence). The trim removed 4 bases at V and 10 bases at J, leaving 6 bases unmatched. The sample was peripheral blood. This sequence originates from a woman aged 30 to 39 with acute or convalescent COVID-19. The J gene is TRBJ2-1, the V gene TRBV15; TRBD2 aligns across 14 bases. The CDR3 DNA is TGTGCCACCAGCACCGGGACTAGCGGGAGTGTGGAGCAGTTCTTC. Translation gives CATSTGTSGSVEQFF.